Listed here are 30 T cell receptor beta chains from one sample, sequenced in a study of T cell clonotyping in hematopoietic cell transplantation. Generated by immunoSEQ multiplex PCR, the TCRdb table keeps only in-frame clones and is missing some. The repertoire holds 9,900 or so clones, with around four fifths as singletons. The source was PBMCs, collected 30 days after allogeneic stem cell transplant. The receptor set was obtained from a female patient aged 40-50 years who had an allogeneic stem cell transplant from a related donor, so T cells may come from the graft donor. Some clones in this sample may be carry-over from other donors' samples.

This chain uses TRBV5-6 with TRBJ1-1; D remains ambiguous. V gave up 3 bases and J gave up 4 bases, with 10 bases separating them. This CDR3 contains 13 residues. CDR1 and CDR2 from the germline V gene are SGHDT and YYEEEE. DNA for the CDR3: TGTGCCAGCAGCTGGGCCCAGAGCACTGAAGCTTTCTTT. Residues: CASSWAQSTEAFF.

The genes are TRBV21-1 and TRBJ1-1. TRBV21-1 has pseudogene status. This CDR3 has 18 amino acids. The CDR3 DNA reads as TGTGCCAGCAGCAAAGGGAACGGGGCGACCCGACGGAACACTGAAGCTTTCTTT. Translation gives CASSKGNGATRRNTEAFF.

The V call is TRBV6-1, the J call TRBJ2-7; tentatively, D is TRBD1 (6 bases). The germline CDR1 and CDR2 sequences are MNHNS and SASEGT. CDR3 size: 14 residues. The ends were cut back, 8 bases at V and 0 bases at J, with 14 bases in the middle. CDR3 sequence reads: CASLRDTLSYEQYF. The CDR3 coding sequence is TGTGCCAGCCTCCGGGACACCCTCTCCTACGAGCAGTACTTC.

The rearrangement uses TRBV5-6 and TRBJ2-7; D gene ambiguous. The CDR3 totals 12 residues. Trimming shortened V by 4 bases and J by 3 bases, and 8 bases separated the two germline ends. Germline V gene data show CDR1 as SGHDT and CDR2 as YYEEEE. Here the CDR3 DNA reads TGTGCCAGCAGCCCGGGTTTCTACGAGCAGTACTTC. Its translation: CASSPGFYEQYF.

V usage is TRBV7-9 and J usage is TRBJ2-6; tentatively, D is TRBD2 (6 bases). This CDR3 is built from 15 residues. CDR1 is SEHNR and CDR2 is FQNEAQ in the germline V gene (reference sequence). V lost 7 bases, J lost 2 bases, and 12 bases lay in between. CDR3 in DNA: TGTGCCAGCAACAACGGGAGACCTGGGGCCAACGTCCTGACTTTC. Its protein is CASNNGRPGANVLTF.

The J gene is TRBJ1-5, the V gene TRBV27; D call uncertain. Trimming took 4 bases from V and 4 from J, leaving 14 bases between them. The CDR3 spans 15 residues. Germline V lookup: CDR1 MNHEY, CDR2 SMNVEV (reference sequence). The CDR3 nucleotides read TGTGCCAGCAGTTACGAGGGCCAGACTAATCAGCCCCAGCATTTT. Residues: CASSYEGQTNQPQHF.

The V gene is TRBV5-4, the J gene TRBJ1-3; maybe TRBD1 (6 bases). With 4 bases removed from V and 0 bases from J, the gap between germline ends came to 11 bases. Looked up from germline, CDR1 is SGHNT and CDR2 is YYREEE (reference sequence). The CDR3 is 15 residues long. This chain's CDR3 is CASSVDRSSGNTIYF. CDR3 sequence (DNA): TGTGCCAGCAGCGTAGACAGGAGCTCTGGAAACACCATATATTTT. The full variable domain, in which reference TRBV5-4 and TRBJ1-3 provide the parts outside the CDR3, is ETGVTQSPTHLIKTRGQQVTLRCSSQSGHNTVSWYQQALGQGPQFIFQYYREEENGRGNFPPRFSGLQFPNYSSELNVNALELDDSALYLCASSVDRSSGNTIYFGEGSWLTVV.

The chain carries TRBV7-8 and TRBJ2-7; the D gene is possibly TRBD2 (5 bases). The V gene lost 5 bases and the J gene lost 2 bases, with 13 bases spanning the gap. The CDR3 runs 14 residues. Germline V CDR1 and CDR2: SGHVS, FQNEAQ. The CDR3: CASSPSTGTYEQYF. DNA of the CDR3: TGTGCCAGCAGCCCGTCAACGGGGACCTACGAGCAGTACTTC. Using reference TRBV7-8 and TRBJ2-7 for the parts outside the CDR3, the full variable domain is GAGVSQSPRYKVAKRGQDVALRCDPISGHVSLFWYQQALGQGPEFLTYFQNEAQLDKSGLPSDRFFAERPEGSVSTLKIQRTQQEDSAVYLCASSPSTGTYEQYFGPGTRLTVT.

This clone turned up a few times. The chain carries TRBV30 and TRBJ1-6; TRBD1 agrees at 9 bases. V trimming: 1 base; J trimming: 10 bases; junction bases outside the gene matches: 5. CDR1 is GTSNPN, CDR2 SVGIG, per germline (reference sequence). This CDR3 is built from 14 residues. Written as DNA, the CDR3 is TGTGCCTGGAGTGAAGGACAGGGGAACTCACCCCTCCACTTT. This sequence encodes CAWSEGQGNSPLHF.

This clone was recorded once. The chain is built from TRBV4-2 and TRBJ1-5; D gene unclear. V lost 1 base and J lost 1, with 8 bases in between. Germline V gene lookup returns CDR1 LGHNA and CDR2 YNFKEQ. The CDR3 is 15 amino acids. The CDR3 bases are TGTGCCAGCAGCCAAGCCGAGTCGAGCAATCAGCCCCAGCATTTT. As protein: CASSQAESSNQPQHF.

This clone has only one observation. The chain recombines TRBV7-3 with TRBJ1-2; D not resolved. Trimming pared 5 bases from V and 8 bases from J, leaving 6 bases between. The CDR3 covers 10 residues. Germline V gives CDR1 SGHTA, CDR2 FQGTGA. Written as DNA, the CDR3 is TGTGCCAGCAGCCGAGGGGGCTACACCTTC. The encoded protein is CASSRGGYTF.

For the CDR3, the DNA is TGTGCCAGTAGTCCCCAGCGGGGTAGCTCTGGGGCCAACGTCCTGACTTTC. This gives the protein CASSPQRGSSGANVLTF. V gene TRBV19 combines with J gene TRBJ2-6; 7 positions agree with TRBD2. The CDR3 sequence is 17 residues long. V shed 5 bases, J shed 0 bases, and the junction held 7 bases outside the gene matches. CDR1 is LNHDA, CDR2 SQIVND, per germline (reference sequence).

The table lists this clone with a few counts. In DNA, the CDR3 is TGTGCCAGCAGCGTAGCACCGGGAGGGCCGGAAGGTGAGCAGTTCTTC. As protein: CASSVAPGGPEGEQFF. The chain has TRBV9 and TRBJ2-1; 8 nucleotides line up with TRBD2. The CDR3 length is 16 residues. Trimming removed 0 bases from V and 9 bases from J; junction bases left unmatched: 11. Germline V gene lookup returns CDR1 SGDLS and CDR2 YYNGEE.

This clone has a handful of counts. This chain uses TRBV9 with TRBJ2-1, with D unclear. This CDR3 region has 16 residues. Germline V gene sequence: CDR1 SGDLS, CDR2 YYNGEE. V was shortened by 3 bases and J by 6 bases, with 19 bases between the two germline ends. CDR3 DNA: TGTGCCAGCAGCGCGCCTCTAGGCGGCACGGGCAATGAGCAGTTCTTC. Protein product: CASSAPLGGTGNEQFF.

This CDR3 is CASISPRGQVSGNTIYF. CDR3 DNA: TGTGCCAGTATTTCGCCCCGGGGACAGGTCTCTGGAAACACCATATATTTT. The chain uses TRBV19 and TRBJ1-3; 8 nucleotides agree with TRBD1. The CDR3 consists of 17 residues. V lost 7 bases to trimming and J lost 0 bases; unmatched junction nucleotides: 11. The V gene's germline CDR1 is LNHDA and CDR2 SQIVND (reference sequence).

The V call is TRBV28, the J call TRBJ1-2, with D tentatively TRBD1 (5 bases). Looked up from germline, CDR1 is MDHEN and CDR2 is SYDVKM. Trimming removed 6 bases from V and 8 bases from J, with 19 bases in between. The length of the CDR3 is 14 residues. The CDR3 is CASSSDLSGTGYTF. DNA for the CDR3: TGTGCCAGCAGCTCCGATTTATCCGGGACCGGCTACACCTTC.

J is TRBJ1-1 and V is TRBV6-1, with D uncertain. Trimming took off 3 bases at V and 0 bases at J, with 8 bases between the two ends. There are 14 residues in the CDR3. Germline CDR1 and CDR2: MNHNS and SASEGT. CDR3 loop: CASSDSRLNTEAFF. CDR3 DNA sequence: TGTGCCAGCAGTGACTCCCGATTGAACACTGAAGCTTTCTTT.

This sequence joins TRBV5-6 and TRBJ2-3, with D possibly matching TRBD1 (9 bases). CDR1 and CDR2 (germline): SGHDT, YYEEEE. This CDR3 is built from 14 residues. V shed 0 bases and J shed 14 bases, with 19 bases lying between them. CDR3 protein: CASSLAGGTGSGYF. The CDR3 nucleotides are TGTGCCAGCAGCTTGGCGGGGGGGACAGGGTCGGGGTATTTT.

The V call is TRBV4-2, the J call TRBJ2-3; TRBD2 might be the D (5 bases). The CDR3 runs to 15 residues. Germline V gives CDR1 LGHNA, CDR2 YNFKEQ. Deletions cut 1 base from V and 2 bases from J, with 10 bases between. The CDR3 spells CASSQAPGITDTQYF. CDR3 nucleotide sequence: TGTGCCAGCAGCCAAGCCCCGGGAATCACAGATACGCAGTATTTT.

The V and J genes are TRBV7-2 and TRBJ2-3, with D possibly being TRBD2 (5 bases). CDR3 length: 14 residues. Germline CDR1 and CDR2: SGHTA and FQGNSA. Trimming left V 5 bases short and J 7 bases short, with 16 bases between. As DNA, the CDR3 is TGTGCCAGCAGCCACGGGTCGAGGGCGAATACGCAGTATTTT. Translation gives CASSHGSRANTQYF.

This chain joins TRBV6-5 and TRBJ1-1, with 9 bases aligning to TRBD1. The V gene end was trimmed by 2 bases and the J gene end by 4 bases; junction bases not matched to a gene: 5. CDR3 length: 15 residues. From germline, CDR1 is MNHEY and CDR2 SVGAGI. DNA of the CDR3: TGTGCCAGCAGTTACAGTAACAGGGGGCTCACTGAAGCTTTCTTT. Protein sequence: CASSYSNRGLTEAFF.

V gene TRBV11-3 combines with J gene TRBJ2-5; D remains ambiguous. CDR3 length equals 15 residues. V gave up 1 base and J gave up 2 bases, with 11 bases separating them. The germline V gene has CDR1 SGHNT and CDR2 YENEEA. CDR3 coding DNA: TGTGCCAGCAGCTTAGGTCTCCAAGCACAAGAGACCCAGTACTTC. Its translation: CASSLGLQAQETQYF.

V and J are TRBV6-5 and TRBJ2-3; maybe TRBD2 (5 bases). This CDR3 comprises 14 residues. Looked up from germline, CDR1 is MNHEY and CDR2 is SVGAGI. Trimming took off 3 bases at V and 0 bases at J, with 7 bases between the two ends. CDR3 amino acids: CASSYRGSTDTQYF. DNA of the CDR3: TGTGCCAGCAGTTATCGAGGGAGCACAGATACGCAGTATTTT.

Only a few counts were recorded for this clone. CDR3 sequence: CASSEDLNQPQHF. The CDR3 bases are TGTGCCAGCAGTGAAGACCTTAATCAGCCCCAGCATTTT. The rearrangement links TRBV2 to TRBJ1-5, with D unresolved. V lost 1 base, J lost 4 bases, and 5 bases lay in between. This CDR3 is 13 amino acids long. Germline CDR1 SNHLY, CDR2 FYNNEI.

This rearrangement joins TRBV29-1 to TRBJ2-5; D gene ambiguous. Germline CDR1 SQVTM, CDR2 ANQGSEA. The germline V and J ends were trimmed by 4 bases and 5 bases, with 11 bases remaining between them. This CDR3 has 12 residues. The CDR3 region is CSVVKGEETQYF. The CDR3 DNA follows: TGCAGCGTTGTGAAGGGTGAGGAGACCCAGTACTTC.

This chain links TRBV27 with TRBJ2-7; perhaps TRBD2 as D (6 bases). Trimming pared 9 bases from V and 2 bases from J, leaving 17 bases between. Per germline, CDR1 MNHEY and CDR2 SMNVEV (reference sequence). The CDR3 spans 14 residues. The chain's CDR3 is CASSSSGLTYEQYF. The CDR3 DNA sequence: TGTGCCAGTTCCTCGTCGGGACTTACCTACGAGCAGTACTTC.

V and J are TRBV6-6 and TRBJ2-7; 10 bases fit TRBD2. Trimming took 2 bases from V and 5 from J; bases not matched to a gene: 3. Looked up from germline, CDR1 is MNHNY and CDR2 is SVGAGI (reference sequence). The CDR3 has 14 residues. The CDR3 reads CASSYGTSDNEQYF. The CDR3 DNA follows: TGTGCCAGCAGTTACGGGACTAGCGATAACGAGCAGTACTTC.

The V call is TRBV27, the J call TRBJ2-5; the match to TRBD1 covers 8 bases. The V gene end was trimmed by 2 bases and the J gene end by 6 bases; junction bases not matched to a gene: 2. This CDR3 has 13 residues. The V gene's germline CDR1 is MNHEY and CDR2 SMNVEV (reference sequence). CDR3 in amino acids: CASSLTGGQTQYF. CDR3 bases: TGTGCCAGCAGTTTAACAGGGGGGCAGACCCAGTACTTC.

The chain joins TRBV18 to TRBJ2-5; 9 bases line up with TRBD1. There are 15 residues in the CDR3. The trim removed 3 bases at V and 5 bases at J, leaving 7 bases unmatched. Germline assignment: CDR1 KGHSH and CDR2 LQKENI. In DNA, the CDR3 is TGTGCCAGCTCACCGGACAGGGGAATATGGGAGACCCAGTACTTC. It translates to CASSPDRGIWETQYF. Together with reference TRBV18 and TRBJ2-5, the CDR3 gives the full variable domain: NAGVMQNPRHLVRRRGQEARLRCSPMKGHSHVYWYRQLPEEGLKFMVYLQKENIIDESGMPKERFSAEFPKEGPSILRIQQVVRGDSAAYFCASSPDRGIWETQYFGPGTRLLVL.

The chain has TRBV19 and TRBJ1-4, with a tentative D call TRBD1 (6 bases). V was trimmed by 8 bases and J by 14 bases, leaving 24 bases between them. The length of the CDR3 is 14 residues. From germline, CDR1 is LNHDA and CDR2 SQIVND (reference sequence). The CDR3 reads CASSDSRAPTGLFF. CDR3 nucleotide sequence: TGTGCCAGTTCGGACAGCAGGGCCCCTACTGGTCTGTTTTTT.